The entry below describes one TCR beta chain. The sample originates from a study of blood T cell repertoires in COVID-19. Study in general: Sites in the United States, Italy and Spain provided acute and convalescent COVID-19 samples. PBMCs, B-cell-depleted T cells, or T cells provided the cDNA or gDNA that made up the material.

The V segment lost 7 bases and the J segment 3 bases; nucleotides outside the gene matches: 0. Germline assignment: CDR1 SGHRS and CDR2 YFSETQ. The CDR3 has 12 residues. Original analysis: How many nucleated cells were present was estimated from reference gene primer amplification. Measured with immunoSEQ multiplex PCR; TCRdb has only the in-frame clones, and not every one. D and trimming come from the DNA, and the V and J calls and clone size come from that table. There are 500,000 to 600,000 clones in the sample; around 90% occur only once, and less than 9% lies in the top ten. Sequencing was done on a sample of peripheral blood. The chain couples TRBV5-1 to TRBJ2-7, with 11 bases matching TRBD1. This clonotype originated in a woman aged 45-65 years with COVID-19, enrolled during active disease. In DNA, the CDR3 is TGCGCCAGCGGGACAGGGGGCTACGAGCAGTACTTC. This encodes CASGTGGYEQYF.